The T cell receptor beta chain under discussion was sequenced for a study of control samples from healthy donors and cancer patients. Germline trimming cut 6 bases from V and 5 bases from J; bases unmatched to any gene: 4. This CDR3 comprises 15 residues. From germline, CDR1 is ENHRY and CDR2 SYGVKD. Method: immunoSEQ multiplex PCR; TCRdb's copy keeps in-frame clones and lacks some. The sample includes over 45,000 clones, more than 90% of them seen just once. The clonotype comes from a man under 40 with colorectal cancer. Sequencing input: PBMCs. The chain uses TRBV10-3 and TRBJ2-1, with 13 bases lining up with TRBD2. In nucleotides, the CDR3 is TGTGCCATCAGGCCGGGACTAGCGGGGCACAATGAGCAGTTCTTC. Translated, it gives CAIRPGLAGHNEQFF.